This T cell receptor (beta chain) was captured in a study of Graves' ophthalmopathy and Graves' hyperthyroidism. The evidence that diagnosis relied on was clinical symptoms, serum thyroxine, TRAb, thyroid ultrasound and orbital computed tomography. Only one count was recorded for this clonotype. Trimming took 6 bases from V and 6 from J; bases not matched to a gene: 6. The CDR3 totals 15 residues. The sequenced template was RNA, covering the TCR beta CDR3 region. Investigators did first-round RT-PCR with HTBI primers, then second-round multiplex PCR. Each CDR3 protein gets one entry after TCRdb re-called the multiplex PCR reads with MiXCR. This sample yields 1 million to 1.3 million distinct CDR3 sequences, of which 36% are seen a single time; around 10% belongs to the top ten.

The genes are TRBV12-3 or TRBV12-4 and TRBJ1-5, with 12 bases that match TRBD1. This TCR was sampled from an adult man with Graves' hyperthyroidism. The specimen was peripheral blood or thyroid tissue (not recorded which). The CDR3 coding sequence is TGTGCCAGCAGGGAAGGGACAGGGGGCATTCAGCCCCAGCATTTT. It encodes CASREGTGGIQPQHF.